The 7 T cell receptor beta chains below all came from one sample that was sequenced in a study of shared clonotypes between healthy human individuals. Some clones are missing from TCRdb's copy, which holds only in-frame ones; the method was immunoSEQ multiplex PCR. The table includes around 1.1 million clones, around 82% detected once. The specimen was memory CD4+ T cells from PBMCs. Subset noted: CD45RA-negative fraction. These receptors came from a man aged 18 to 35 in good health. Some clones in this sample may be carry-over from other donors' samples.

The V and J genes are TRBV7-8 and TRBJ1-4; D not resolved. The CDR3 spans 14 residues. Germline-derived CDR1 and CDR2 are SGHVS and FQNEAQ. V lost 7 bases and J lost 2, with 11 bases in between. The CDR3 sequence: CASTSVSTNEKLFF. The CDR3, as DNA: TGTGCCAGCACCTCGGTTAGCACTAATGAAAAACTGTTTTTT.

The rearrangement uses TRBV4-3 and TRBJ2-1, with TRBD1 matching 7 bases. V lost 4 bases to trimming and J lost 11 bases; unmatched junction nucleotides: 5. This CDR3 has 12 residues. Germline V gene data show CDR1 as LGHNA and CDR2 as YSLEER. The CDR3 sequence is CASSRRQGKQFF. CDR3 in DNA: TGCGCCAGCAGCCGAAGACAGGGAAAGCAGTTCTTC.

The chain couples TRBV7-8 to TRBJ2-7; D is possibly TRBD2 (5 bases). Trimming removed 5 bases at V and 5 bases at J, with 10 bases between. CDR1 and CDR2 from the germline V gene are SGHVS and FQNEAQ. The CDR3 spans 12 residues. In DNA form, the CDR3 reads TGTGCCAGCAGCCTTACTAGAAACGAGCAGTACTTC. Its translation: CASSLTRNEQYF.

In regard to this clone: Being one base from a much bigger clone, this may be a read error. The J gene is TRBJ1-2, the V gene TRBV4-1; 8 bases are shared with TRBD1. The V gene's germline CDR1 is MGHRA and CDR2 YSYEKL. CDR3 length equals 19 residues. V shed 1 base, J shed 4 bases, and the junction held 17 bases outside the gene matches. As DNA, the CDR3 is TGCGCCAGCAGCCAAGCCAACGGGGGCCCTGGACAGGGCAGCTATGGCTACACCTTC. Protein: CASSQANGGPGQGSYGYTF.

The CDR3, as DNA: TGTGCCATCAGTGAGTCCTTCGCGGGAGTAAAGTCAGATGAGCAGTTCTTC. Translation gives CAISESFAGVKSDEQFF. The rearrangement joins TRBV10-3 to TRBJ2-1; 7 nucleotides line up with TRBD2. V lost 0 bases to trimming and J lost 8 bases; unmatched junction nucleotides: 13. The CDR3 length is 17 residues. Germline V gene data show CDR1 as ENHRY and CDR2 as SYGVKD.

The V and J genes are TRBV9 and TRBJ2-5, with no clear D. Trimming removed 0 bases from V and 2 bases from J, with 11 bases in between. The CDR3 covers 15 residues. Looked up from germline, CDR1 is SGDLS and CDR2 is YYNGEE. CDR3 sequence (DNA): TGTGCCAGCAGCGTAGCCCCGGTGACACAAGAGACCCAGTACTTC. Translating gives CASSVAPVTQETQYF.

The V and J genes are TRBV11-3 and TRBJ2-1; 9 nucleotides agree with TRBD1. Germline assignment: CDR1 SGHNT and CDR2 YENEEA. The CDR3 has 15 residues. V lost 1 base, J lost 5 bases, and 3 bases stayed unmatched. CDR3 residues: CASSLGTGANNEQFF. CDR3 DNA: TGTGCCAGCAGCTTAGGGACAGGGGCAAACAATGAGCAGTTCTTC.